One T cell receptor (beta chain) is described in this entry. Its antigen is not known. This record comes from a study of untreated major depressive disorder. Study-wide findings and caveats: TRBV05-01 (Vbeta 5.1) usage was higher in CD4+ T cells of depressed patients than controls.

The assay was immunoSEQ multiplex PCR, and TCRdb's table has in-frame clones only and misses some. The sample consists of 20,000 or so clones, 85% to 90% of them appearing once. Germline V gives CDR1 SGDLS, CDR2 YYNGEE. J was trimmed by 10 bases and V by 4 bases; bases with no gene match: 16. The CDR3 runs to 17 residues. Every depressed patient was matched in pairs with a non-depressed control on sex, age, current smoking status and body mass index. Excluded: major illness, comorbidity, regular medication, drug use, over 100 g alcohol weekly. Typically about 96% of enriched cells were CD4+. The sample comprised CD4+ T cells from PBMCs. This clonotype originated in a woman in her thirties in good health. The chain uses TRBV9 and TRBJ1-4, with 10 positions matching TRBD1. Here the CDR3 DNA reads TGTGCCAGCAGCAACCTACGCCCGGGACAGGGGTCGGGAAAACTGTTTTTT. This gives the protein CASSNLRPGQGSGKLFF.